The present entry profiles one T cell receptor (beta chain) with its context. This specimen belongs to a study of shared clonotypes between healthy human individuals. Study details: Plates per donor: three CD4 naive, three CD4 memory, two CD8 naive, one CD8 memory.

Sequenced by immunoSEQ multiplex PCR; TCRdb stores in-frame clones only, minus some. The data hold 300,000 to 400,000 clones, with around 79% observed a single time. The CDR3 is 16 amino acids. Looked up from germline, CDR1 is LNHDA and CDR2 is SQIVND (reference sequence). The V and J ends lost 9 bases and 4 bases, in that order; junction bases with no gene match: 17. This chain joins TRBV19 and TRBJ1-2; TRBD1 agrees at 7 bases. This clonotype was sampled from a man aged 30 to 39 in good health. Specimen: memory CD4+ T cells sorted from blood. Subset noted: CD45RA-negative fraction. This chain's CDR3 is CASGGVGQASPYGYTF. Written as DNA, the CDR3 is TGTGCCAGCGGAGGTGTCGGACAGGCTTCTCCCTATGGCTACACCTTC.